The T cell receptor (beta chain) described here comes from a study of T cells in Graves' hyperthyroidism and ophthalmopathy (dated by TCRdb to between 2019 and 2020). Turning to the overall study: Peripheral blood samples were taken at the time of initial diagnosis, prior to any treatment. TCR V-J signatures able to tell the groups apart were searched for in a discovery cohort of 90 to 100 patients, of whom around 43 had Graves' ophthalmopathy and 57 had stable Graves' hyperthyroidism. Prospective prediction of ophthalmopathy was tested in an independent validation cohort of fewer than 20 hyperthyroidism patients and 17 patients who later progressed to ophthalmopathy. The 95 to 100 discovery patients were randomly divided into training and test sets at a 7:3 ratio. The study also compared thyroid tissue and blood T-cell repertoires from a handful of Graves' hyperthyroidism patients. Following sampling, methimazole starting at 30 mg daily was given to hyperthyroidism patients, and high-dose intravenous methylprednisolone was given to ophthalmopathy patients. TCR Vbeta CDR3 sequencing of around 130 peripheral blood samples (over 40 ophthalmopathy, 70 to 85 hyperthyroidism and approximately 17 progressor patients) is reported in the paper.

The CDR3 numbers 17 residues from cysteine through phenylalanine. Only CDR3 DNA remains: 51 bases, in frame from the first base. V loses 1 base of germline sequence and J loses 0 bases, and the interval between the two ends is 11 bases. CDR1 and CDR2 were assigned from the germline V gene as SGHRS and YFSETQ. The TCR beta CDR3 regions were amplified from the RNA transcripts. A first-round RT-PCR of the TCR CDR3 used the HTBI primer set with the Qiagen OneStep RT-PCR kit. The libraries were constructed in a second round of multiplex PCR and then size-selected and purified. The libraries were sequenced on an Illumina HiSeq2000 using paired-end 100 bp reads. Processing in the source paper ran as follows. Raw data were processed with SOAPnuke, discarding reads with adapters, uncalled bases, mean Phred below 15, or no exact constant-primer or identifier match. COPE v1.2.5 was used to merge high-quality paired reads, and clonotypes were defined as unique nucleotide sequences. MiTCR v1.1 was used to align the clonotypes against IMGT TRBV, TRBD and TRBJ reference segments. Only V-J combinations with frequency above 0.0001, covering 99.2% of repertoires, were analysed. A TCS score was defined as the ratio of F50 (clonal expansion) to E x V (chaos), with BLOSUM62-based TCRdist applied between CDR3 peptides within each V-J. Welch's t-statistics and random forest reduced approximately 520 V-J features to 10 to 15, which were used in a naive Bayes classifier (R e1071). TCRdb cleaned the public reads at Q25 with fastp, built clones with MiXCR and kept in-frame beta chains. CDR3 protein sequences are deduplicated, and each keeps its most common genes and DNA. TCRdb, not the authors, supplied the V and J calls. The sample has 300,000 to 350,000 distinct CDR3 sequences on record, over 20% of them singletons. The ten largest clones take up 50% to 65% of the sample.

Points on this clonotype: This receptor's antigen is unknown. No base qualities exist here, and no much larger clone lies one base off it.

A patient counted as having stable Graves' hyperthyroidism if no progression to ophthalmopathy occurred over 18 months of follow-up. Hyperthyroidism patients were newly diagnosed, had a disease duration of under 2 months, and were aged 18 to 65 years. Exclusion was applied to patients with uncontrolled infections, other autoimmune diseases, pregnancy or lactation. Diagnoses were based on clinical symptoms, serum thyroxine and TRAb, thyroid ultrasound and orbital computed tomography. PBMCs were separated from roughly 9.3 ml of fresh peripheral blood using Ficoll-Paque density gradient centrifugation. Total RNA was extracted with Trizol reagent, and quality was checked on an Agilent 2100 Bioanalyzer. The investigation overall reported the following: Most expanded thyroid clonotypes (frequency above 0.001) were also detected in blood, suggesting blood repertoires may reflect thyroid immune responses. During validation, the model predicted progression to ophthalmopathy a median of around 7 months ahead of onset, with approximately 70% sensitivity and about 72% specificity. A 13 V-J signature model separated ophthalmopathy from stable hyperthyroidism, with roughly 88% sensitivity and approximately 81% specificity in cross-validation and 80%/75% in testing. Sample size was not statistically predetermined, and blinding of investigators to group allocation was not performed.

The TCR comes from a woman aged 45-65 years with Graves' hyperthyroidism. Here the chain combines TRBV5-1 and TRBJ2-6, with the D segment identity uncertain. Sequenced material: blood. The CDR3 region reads CASSLRPGPSGANVLTF. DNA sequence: TGCGCCAGCAGCTTGAGGCCAGGCCCCTCTGGGGCCAACGTCCTGACTTTC.